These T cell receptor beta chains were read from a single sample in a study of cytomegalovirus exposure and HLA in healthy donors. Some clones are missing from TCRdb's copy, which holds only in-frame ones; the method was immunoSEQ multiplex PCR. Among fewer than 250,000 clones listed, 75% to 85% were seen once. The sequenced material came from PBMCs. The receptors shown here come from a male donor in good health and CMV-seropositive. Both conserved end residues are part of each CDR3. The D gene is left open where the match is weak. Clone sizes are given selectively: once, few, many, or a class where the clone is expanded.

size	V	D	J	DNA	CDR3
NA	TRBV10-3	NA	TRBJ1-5	TGTGCCATCAGTGCAGGGATTCTGAACCGCGGAATCAATCAGCCCCAGCATTTT	CAISAGILNRGINQPQHF
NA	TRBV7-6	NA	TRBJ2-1	TGTGCCAGCAGCTCTACGGGATTCCCCTACAATGAGCAGTTCTTC	CASSSTGFPYNEQFF
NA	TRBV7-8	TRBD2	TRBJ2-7	TGTGCCAGCAGCTTTGGGTCCCTTAGCGGGACCACATCCTACGAGCAGTACTTC	CASSFGSLSGTTSYEQYF
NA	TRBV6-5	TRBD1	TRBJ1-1	TGTGCCAGCAAGAGACAGGGAAGTGCTGAAGCTTTCTTT	CASKRQGSAEAFF
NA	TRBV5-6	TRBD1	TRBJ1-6	TGTGCCAGCAGCTGGGGAGGACAGGGGGCAATATCACCCCTCCACTTT	CASSWGGQGAISPLHF
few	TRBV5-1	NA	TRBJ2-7	TGCGCCAGCAGCTTCGTGGAGTCCTACGAGCAGTACTTC	CASSFVESYEQYF
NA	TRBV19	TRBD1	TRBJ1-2	TGTGCCATGGGGACAGGGGCCTATGGCTACACCTTC	CAMGTGAYGYTF
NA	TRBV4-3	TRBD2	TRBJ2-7	TGCGCCAGCAGCCAAGATACGGCGGGAGGGGGCCGGGGCGAGCAGTACTTC	CASSQDTAGGGRGEQYF
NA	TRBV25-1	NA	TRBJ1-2	TGTGCCAGCAGTGAAGGGGGACTCGTTTATGGCTACACCTTC	CASSEGGLVYGYTF
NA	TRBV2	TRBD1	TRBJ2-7	TGTGCCAGCAGTCAATCGACAGGGGGGACGGGCGAGCAGTACTTC	CASSQSTGGTGEQYF
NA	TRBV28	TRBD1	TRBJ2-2	TGTGCCAGCAGCCACAGGGGTGTGAAGGCCGGGGAGCTGTTTTTT	CASSHRGVKAGELFF
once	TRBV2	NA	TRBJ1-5	TGTGCCAGCAGTGAGGGACTTCACAGCAATCAGCCCCAGCATTTT	CASSEGLHSNQPQHF
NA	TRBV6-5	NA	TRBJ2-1	TGTGCCAGCAGACCCGATGCGGGTTCCTACAATGAGCAGTTCTTC	CASRPDAGSYNEQFF
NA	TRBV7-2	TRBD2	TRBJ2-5	TGTGCCAGCAGCACTAGCGTGATAAGGGCCCAGTACTTC	CASSTSVIRAQYF
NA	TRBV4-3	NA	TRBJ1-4	TGCGCCAGCAGCAGACAGCTAACAACTAATGAAAAACTGTTTTTT	CASSRQLTTNEKLFF
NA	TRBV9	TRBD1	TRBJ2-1	TGTGCCAGCAGCGTAGTCGGGACAGGGGACAATGAGCAGTTCTTC	CASSVVGTGDNEQFF
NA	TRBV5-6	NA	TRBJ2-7	TGTGCCAGCAGCTTGTCTCAGGGTCTCGCCTACGAGCAGTACTTC	CASSLSQGLAYEQYF
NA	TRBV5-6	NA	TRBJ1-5	TGTGCCAGCAGTGTACAGGGTATAAGCAATCAGCCCCAGCATTTT	CASSVQGISNQPQHF
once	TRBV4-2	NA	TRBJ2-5	TGTGCCAGCAGCCAAGACACCGCGCGGACCCAGTACTTC	CASSQDTARTQYF
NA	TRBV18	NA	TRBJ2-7	TGTGCCAGCTCACCCGGGTCAGCCCGGGGCTACGAGCAGTACTTC	CASSPGSARGYEQYF
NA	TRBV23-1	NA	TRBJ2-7	TGCGCCCGCAGAGGGACACTTGTCTCCTACGAGCAGTACTTC	CARRGTLVSYEQYF
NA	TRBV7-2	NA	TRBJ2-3	TGTGCCAGCAGCTCCTCTAGCAATACGCAGTATTTT	CASSSSSNTQYF
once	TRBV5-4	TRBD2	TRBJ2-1	TGTGCCAGCAGCTCGAGTAGCGGGAGCTACAATGAGCAGTTCTTC	CASSSSSGSYNEQFF
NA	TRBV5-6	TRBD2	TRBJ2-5	TGTGCCAGCAGGTGGACTAGCGGGGGCCAGTACCAAGAGACCCAGTACTTC	CASRWTSGGQYQETQYF
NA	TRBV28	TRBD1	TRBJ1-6	TGTGCCAGCAGCACCCTCCGGGACAGGGCCTCACCCCTCCACTTT	CASSTLRDRASPLHF
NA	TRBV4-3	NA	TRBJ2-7	TGCGCCAGCAGCCAAGATACCGGGATTCTAATCTACGAGCAGTACTTC	CASSQDTGILIYEQYF
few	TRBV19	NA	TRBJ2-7	TGTGCCAGTAGTTCCCCGTGGGGCCCCTACGAGCAGTACTTC	CASSSPWGPYEQYF
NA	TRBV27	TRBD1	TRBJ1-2	TGTGCCAGCAGTTTATCGAGAACAGGGGTGGGAGGCTACACCTTC	CASSLSRTGVGGYTF
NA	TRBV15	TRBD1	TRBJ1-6	TGTGCCACCAGCAGAGAAACCAGAGACAGGGACCTCCACTTT	CATSRETRDRDLHF
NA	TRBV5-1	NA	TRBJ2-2	TGCGCCAGCAGCTTGGTGGCAGGTGGCGAACCCGGGGAGCTGTTTTTT	CASSLVAGGEPGELFF
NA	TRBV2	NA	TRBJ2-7	TGTGCCAGCAGTGGTGAAAGGAGCTCCTACGAGCAGTACTTC	CASSGERSSYEQYF
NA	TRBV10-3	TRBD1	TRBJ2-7	TGTGCCATCAACGGGGACAGGGCGAGCTCCTACGAGCAGTACTTC	CAINGDRASSYEQYF